This T cell receptor (beta chain) was documented in a study of response to subunit inactivated influenza vaccine. General study results and limits: Authors suggested seasonal influenza vaccinations each recruit few new T cells.

The germline CDR1 and CDR2 sequences are SGHTA and FQGNSA. Trimming took 5 bases from V and 4 from J; bases not matched to a gene: 6. CDR3 size: 15 residues. A single record per CDR3 protein comes from TCRdb applying MiXCR to the RT-PCR reads. The sample holds approximately 290,000 distinct CDR3 sequences, 22% seen once. With regard to this clonotype: Its antigen is unidentified.

Here the sequenced sample was PBMCs from blood, taken around 22 months after vaccination. The TCR was taken from a man between 50 and 70 years old who received an inactivated influenza vaccine. V and J are TRBV7-2 and TRBJ1-1, with TRBD1 matching over 11 bases. In DNA form, the CDR3 reads TGTGCCAGCAGCCGGGACAGGGGGGGTGCCACTGAAGCTTTCTTT. Protein product: CASSRDRGGATEAFF.